This is a list of T cell receptor beta chains from one sample in a study of blood T cell repertoires in COVID-19. Measured with immunoSEQ multiplex PCR; TCRdb has only the in-frame clones, and not every one. The profile shows some 350,000 clones, around 92% of them singletons. Sequencing was done on a sample of peripheral blood. Receptors were obtained from a woman in her twenties or thirties with COVID-19, enrolled during active disease. Both conserved end residues are part of each CDR3. The order of the fields is V gene, D gene, clone size, J gene, CDR3 DNA, CDR3 protein. A D gene is named only where the DNA matches it firmly. Not all rows give a size; the values are once, few, many and, for expanded clones, a class.

TRBV7-9	TRBD1	.	TRBJ1-2	TGTGCCAGCAGACAAGAGGGACAGGGAGGCTACACCTTC	CASRQEGQGGYTF
TRBV5-4	TRBD1	.	TRBJ2-6	TGTGCCAGCAGCACGGGCGGTCCCGGGACAGGGTCAGGGGCCAACGTCCTGACTTTC	CASSTGGPGTGSGANVLTF
TRBV14	.	.	TRBJ1-4	TGTGCCAGCAGCCAAGCTGGCAGGTTTAATGAAAAACTGTTTTTT	CASSQAGRFNEKLFF
TRBV2	.	once	TRBJ1-2	TGTGCCAGCAGTGCGGGGTTTGGGGAGTATGGCTACACCTTC	CASSAGFGEYGYTF
TRBV2	.	.	TRBJ1-6	TGTGCCAGCAGTGAAGTTGAGTTGCGTAATTCACCCCTCCACTTT	CASSEVELRNSPLHF
TRBV5-1	.	.	TRBJ1-1	TGCGCCAGCAGCTTGACTGCGAACACTGAAGCTTTCTTT	CASSLTANTEAFF
TRBV2	.	.	TRBJ2-2	TGTGCCAGCAGCCAAAGTCGGGACACGTACACCGGGGAGCTGTTTTTT	CASSQSRDTYTGELFF
TRBV5-4	TRBD2	.	TRBJ2-7	TGTGCCAGCAGCTTCGGGACTACCTCCTCCTACGAGCAGTACTTC	CASSFGTTSSYEQYF
TRBV2	.	few	TRBJ2-7	TGTGCCAGCAGTGAATGGGGCAGGGATCTCTACGAGCAGTACTTC	CASSEWGRDLYEQYF
TRBV29-1	.	.	TRBJ2-1	TGCAGCGTTGAAGATCCGGCCCAACTTGTGGCCTGGAGTAATGAGCAGTTCTTC	CSVEDPAQLVAWSNEQFF
TRBV29-1	TRBD2	.	TRBJ2-3	TGCAGCGTTGGGGCGGGGGGGCCGACAGATACGCAGTATTTT	CSVGAGGPTDTQYF
TRBV10-3	TRBD1	once	TRBJ1-6	TGTGCCATCAGTGTCGGGACAGGCAATTCACCCCTCCACTTT	CAISVGTGNSPLHF
TRBV20-1	TRBD1	.	TRBJ2-7	TGCAGTGCTAGTGCCCCCGGGGACAGGCTCTCCTACGAGCAGTACTTC	CSASAPGDRLSYEQYF
TRBV5-1	.	.	TRBJ2-5	TGCGCCAGCAGCCCGGGGGTGACCCAAGAGACCCAGTACTTC	CASSPGVTQETQYF
TRBV7-2	.	.	TRBJ2-7	TGTGCCAGCAGCCCCGAGGACTATCTTGAGCAGTACTTC	CASSPEDYLEQYF
TRBV12-3/TRBV12-4	.	.	TRBJ1-1	TGTGCCAGCAGCTCGCTACCGAACACTGAAGCTTTCTTT	CASSSLPNTEAFF
TRBV11-2	TRBD1	.	TRBJ2-7	TGTGCCAGCAGCTTCGGACAGGGTCCCTACGAGCAGTACTTC	CASSFGQGPYEQYF
TRBV7-8	TRBD1	.	TRBJ2-2	TGTGCCAGCAGCGTAATCCGGGACAGGGTGGGTCACACCGGGGAGCTGTTTTTT	CASSVIRDRVGHTGELFF
TRBV9	.	.	TRBJ2-1	TGTGCCAGCAGCGTAGATGGACGGGATTCCTACAATGAGCAGTTCTTC	CASSVDGRDSYNEQFF
TRBV6-5	.	.	TRBJ1-1	TGTGCCAGCAGCTTCGACAGACGCGAAGCTTTCTTT	CASSFDRREAFF
TRBV4-3	TRBD1	.	TRBJ2-2	TGCGCCAGCAGCCACTTCGGGACAGGGGGCAACACCGGGGAGCTGTTTTTT	CASSHFGTGGNTGELFF
TRBV7-8	.	.	TRBJ2-7	TGTGCCACCCGATTGGCAGGCGCCTACGAGCAGTACTTC	CATRLAGAYEQYF
TRBV19	TRBD1	.	TRBJ1-5	TGTGCCAGTAGTATAACAGGGGATCAGCCCCAGCATTTT	CASSITGDQPQHF
TRBV27	TRBD1	.	TRBJ1-5	TGTGCCAGCAGTTTATCGACAGGGGGCAATCAGCCCCAGCATTTT	CASSLSTGGNQPQHF
TRBV7-9	TRBD1	once	TRBJ1-4	TGTGCCAGCAGCCTGAACAGGGGCGTTAATGAAAAACTGTTTTTT	CASSLNRGVNEKLFF
TRBV2	TRBD1	.	TRBJ1-6	TGTGCCAGCAGTCCTGACAGGGGGCCTTCACCCCTCCACTTT	CASSPDRGPSPLHF
TRBV5-1	TRBD1	.	TRBJ1-4	TGCGCCAGCAGCCCCTCCGCCCGGGACAGGGTGAGGGATGAAAAACTGTTTTTT	CASSPSARDRVRDEKLFF
TRBV7-9	.	.	TRBJ2-6	TGTGCCAGCAGCCCGAGGGGGCAGGACTACTCTGGGGCCAACGTCCTGACTTTC	CASSPRGQDYSGANVLTF